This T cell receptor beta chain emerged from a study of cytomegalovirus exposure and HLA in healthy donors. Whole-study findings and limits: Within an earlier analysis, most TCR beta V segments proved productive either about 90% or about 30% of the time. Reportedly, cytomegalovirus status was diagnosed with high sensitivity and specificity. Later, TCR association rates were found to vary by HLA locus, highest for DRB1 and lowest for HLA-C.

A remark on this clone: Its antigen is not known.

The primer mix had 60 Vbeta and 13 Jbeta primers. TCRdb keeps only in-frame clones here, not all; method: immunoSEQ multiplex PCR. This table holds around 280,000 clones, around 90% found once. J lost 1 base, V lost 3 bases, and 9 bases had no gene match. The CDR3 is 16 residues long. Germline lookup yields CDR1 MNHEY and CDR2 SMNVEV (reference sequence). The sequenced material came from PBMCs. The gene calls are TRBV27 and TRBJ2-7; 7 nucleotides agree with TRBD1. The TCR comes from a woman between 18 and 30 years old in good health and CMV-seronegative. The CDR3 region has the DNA TGTGCCAGCAGTTTCCACCGACAGGGCCGTTCCTACGAGCAGTACTTC. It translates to CASSFHRQGRSYEQYF.